Listed below are T cell receptor beta chains from one sample, sequenced in a study of cytomegalovirus exposure and HLA in healthy donors. The method was immunoSEQ multiplex PCR; TCRdb's version includes in-frame clones alone and lacks a portion of them. Of fewer than 140,000 clones in the sample, roughly 80% were seen once. The material sequenced was PBMCs. These receptors were taken from a man between 40 and 49 years old in good health and CMV-seronegative. CDR3s include the opening cysteine and the closing phenylalanine or tryptophan. The order of the fields is V gene, J gene, D gene, clone size, CDR3 DNA, CDR3 protein. The D gene is left open where the match is weak. Expanded clones are given a class, and other clones once, few, many or no size at all.

v_call: TRBV21-1
j_call: TRBJ2-5
d_call: -
clone_size: -
cdr3_nt: TGTGCCAGCAGCAAAGAGGCGGAAGAGACCCAGTACTTC
cdr3_aa: CASSKEAEETQYF

v_call: TRBV11-2
j_call: TRBJ2-3
d_call: TRBD2
clone_size: -
cdr3_nt: TGTGCCAGCAGCTTTAAACTAGCGAATGCGGGGAGCACAGATACGCAGTATTTT
cdr3_aa: CASSFKLANAGSTDTQYF

v_call: TRBV5-1
j_call: TRBJ2-5
d_call: -
clone_size: -
cdr3_nt: TGCGCCAGCAGGGAGGGGGGGCGGAGAGGAGAGACCCAGTACTTC
cdr3_aa: CASREGGRRGETQYF

v_call: TRBV19
j_call: TRBJ1-6
d_call: TRBD1
clone_size: -
cdr3_nt: TGTGCCAGTAGTATAGGGACAGGGGGCGTCTCTGTCCATTCACCCCTCCACTTT
cdr3_aa: CASSIGTGGVSVHSPLHF

v_call: TRBV6-6
j_call: TRBJ1-4
d_call: TRBD1
clone_size: few
cdr3_nt: TGTGCCAGCAGTTTGACAGGGAATAAACTGTTTTTT
cdr3_aa: CASSLTGNKLFF

v_call: TRBV6-6
j_call: TRBJ1-5
d_call: -
clone_size: -
cdr3_nt: TGTGCCAGCATTGGGGGCAGTGGCAATCAGCCCCAGCATTTT
cdr3_aa: CASIGGSGNQPQHF

v_call: TRBV7-2
j_call: TRBJ2-2
d_call: TRBD2
clone_size: -
cdr3_nt: TGTGCCAGCAGCTTTTCTAAGACTAGCGGGGGGGAGCTGTTTTTT
cdr3_aa: CASSFSKTSGGELFF

v_call: TRBV5-6
j_call: TRBJ2-7
d_call: TRBD1
clone_size: once
cdr3_nt: TGTGCCAGCAGCTTGGAACAGGGGAGCTCCTACGAGCAGTACTTC
cdr3_aa: CASSLEQGSSYEQYF

v_call: TRBV19
j_call: TRBJ2-5
d_call: -
clone_size: -
cdr3_nt: TGTGCCAGTAGCAGGGGTACGCAAGAGACCCAGTACTTC
cdr3_aa: CASSRGTQETQYF

v_call: TRBV5-1
j_call: TRBJ2-7
d_call: TRBD1
clone_size: few
cdr3_nt: TGCGCCAGCAGCCCAACGGGACAGGGGTTCATGCAGTACTTC
cdr3_aa: CASSPTGQGFMQYF

v_call: TRBV11-2
j_call: TRBJ1-5
d_call: TRBD1
clone_size: -
cdr3_nt: TGTGCCAGCAGCTTAGGACAGGGTCTCAATCAGCCCCAGCATTTT
cdr3_aa: CASSLGQGLNQPQHF

v_call: TRBV27
j_call: TRBJ1-5
d_call: -
clone_size: -
cdr3_nt: TGTGCCAGCAGTTTGTCGGGTTACAATCAGCCCCAGCATTTT
cdr3_aa: CASSLSGYNQPQHF

v_call: TRBV7-3
j_call: TRBJ2-3
d_call: TRBD2
clone_size: -
cdr3_nt: TGTGCCAGCAGCACCGGACTAGCTTCAGATACGCAGTATTTT
cdr3_aa: CASSTGLASDTQYF

v_call: TRBV19
j_call: TRBJ1-5
d_call: -
clone_size: -
cdr3_nt: TGTGCCAGTAGGGACAGTAGCAATCAGCCCCAGCATTTT
cdr3_aa: CASRDSSNQPQHF

v_call: TRBV29-1
j_call: TRBJ2-3
d_call: -
clone_size: -
cdr3_nt: TGCAGCGTTGTCGGGGGTACGCAGTATTTT
cdr3_aa: CSVVGGTQYF

v_call: TRBV7-2
j_call: TRBJ2-1
d_call: -
clone_size: once
cdr3_nt: TGTGCCAGCAGCTGGCAGTCTCGAAGCTCCTACAATGAGCAGTTCTTC
cdr3_aa: CASSWQSRSSYNEQFF

v_call: TRBV18
j_call: TRBJ2-7
d_call: TRBD2
clone_size: -
cdr3_nt: TGTGCCAGCTCACCATTGGAACTAGCGGGGGCCTACGAGCAGTACTTC
cdr3_aa: CASSPLELAGAYEQYF

v_call: TRBV6-5
j_call: TRBJ1-6
d_call: -
clone_size: -
cdr3_nt: TGTGCCAGCAGTTACTCGCAGGGGTTAAATTCACCCCTCCACTTT
cdr3_aa: CASSYSQGLNSPLHF

v_call: TRBV5-1
j_call: TRBJ2-5
d_call: TRBD1
clone_size: few
cdr3_nt: TGCGCCAGCAGCTTGGGGACAGGACTCCAAGAGACCCAGTACTTC
cdr3_aa: CASSLGTGLQETQYF

v_call: TRBV7-2
j_call: TRBJ1-5
d_call: TRBD1
clone_size: -
cdr3_nt: TGTGCCAGCAGCCGACAGGGGGGCCTTGATCAGCCCCAGCATTTT
cdr3_aa: CASSRQGGLDQPQHF

v_call: TRBV19
j_call: TRBJ2-7
d_call: -
clone_size: -
cdr3_nt: TGTGCCAGTAGTATACAGGGATCCTCCTACGAGCAGTACTTC
cdr3_aa: CASSIQGSSYEQYF

v_call: TRBV28
j_call: TRBJ2-5
d_call: -
clone_size: -
cdr3_nt: TGTGCCAGCTCTCCCGGGGTGGAGACCCAGTACTTC
cdr3_aa: CASSPGVETQYF

v_call: TRBV27
j_call: TRBJ1-6
d_call: TRBD1
clone_size: -
cdr3_nt: TGTGCCAGCAGTTTATCGCGGGACAGACTATATAATTCACCCCTCCACTTT
cdr3_aa: CASSLSRDRLYNSPLHF

v_call: TRBV5-4
j_call: TRBJ2-3
d_call: -
clone_size: once
cdr3_nt: TGTGCCAGCAGCTTGGACCTTACTACTTCGAATACGCAGTATTTT
cdr3_aa: CASSLDLTTSNTQYF

v_call: TRBV27
j_call: TRBJ1-3
d_call: TRBD1
clone_size: -
cdr3_nt: TGTGCCAGCAGTTTAGGGACAGACCCAGGCAGAAACACCATATATTTT
cdr3_aa: CASSLGTDPGRNTIYF

v_call: TRBV11-2
j_call: TRBJ1-2
d_call: -
clone_size: -
cdr3_nt: TGTGCCAGCAGCTTAGAGTCGGGGGGGCGAGGCTACACCTTC
cdr3_aa: CASSLESGGRGYTF

v_call: TRBV11-2
j_call: TRBJ2-1
d_call: -
clone_size: -
cdr3_nt: TGTGCCAGCAGCTTAGCGGTCCAGGGCTACAATGAGCAGTTCTTC
cdr3_aa: CASSLAVQGYNEQFF

v_call: TRBV4-1
j_call: TRBJ1-5
d_call: -
clone_size: -
cdr3_nt: TGCGCCAGCAGCCAGTCGGGGACTAAGCAGCCCCAGCATTTT
cdr3_aa: CASSQSGTKQPQHF

v_call: TRBV4-2
j_call: TRBJ2-2
d_call: TRBD2
clone_size: -
cdr3_nt: TGTGCCAGCAGCCAGGGACTAACCCCGAACACCGGGGAGCTGTTTTTT
cdr3_aa: CASSQGLTPNTGELFF